This TCR beta chain was sequenced for a study of CD4 T cells in relation to SARS-CoV-2 and coronaviruses. Study-wide results and limits: No donor gave both pre-pandemic and post-infection samples. Crossreactivity was assessed only for spike protein, not other viral proteins.

Uncultured naive and memory CD4+ T cells supplied DNA for deep TCR-beta sequencing. Sequencing was performed with immunoSEQ multiplex PCR; in TCRdb, only in-frame clones are kept and a portion is missing. Here the sample spans some 60,000 clones, under 95% being singletons. Of note for this clone: The antigen is not known.

The origin of this receptor is an adult with COVID-19. The sequencing input was naive CD4+ T cells from PBMCs. Subset indicated: naive CD4+ T cells isolated by negative enrichment.

The CDR3 DNA sequence: TGTGCCAGCAGTCAGGACGGGAGAAATCAGCCCCAGCATTTT. Translating gives CASSQDGRNQPQHF. J is TRBJ1-5 and V is TRBV6-6; D is unresolved. Germline V gene data show CDR1 as MNHNY and CDR2 as SVGAGI (reference sequence). CDR3 size: 14 residues. V was clipped by 5 bases and J by 4 bases, with 12 bases between them.